This T cell receptor (beta chain) was observed in a study of shared clonotypes between healthy human individuals. V lost 2 bases and J lost 5, with 13 bases in between. Per germline, CDR1 LGHNA and CDR2 YSLEER. This CDR3 region has 15 residues. Positively selected for CCR7, the CD45RO-negative cells used as naive CD8 cells excluded terminally differentiated effector memory CD45RA+ cells. Method: immunoSEQ multiplex PCR; TCRdb's copy keeps in-frame clones and lacks some. The sample consists of about 2.2 million clones, just under 95% of them appearing once. The TCR comes from a man younger than 35 in good health. Some clones in this sample may be carry-over from other donors' samples. The chain employs TRBV4-3 and TRBJ2-1, with D unresolved. The specimen sequenced was naive CD8+ T cells from PBMCs. For the CDR3, the DNA is TGCGCCAGCAGCCAACTTTTCGAGCCGAACAATGAGCAGTTCTTC. As protein: CASSQLFEPNNEQFF.